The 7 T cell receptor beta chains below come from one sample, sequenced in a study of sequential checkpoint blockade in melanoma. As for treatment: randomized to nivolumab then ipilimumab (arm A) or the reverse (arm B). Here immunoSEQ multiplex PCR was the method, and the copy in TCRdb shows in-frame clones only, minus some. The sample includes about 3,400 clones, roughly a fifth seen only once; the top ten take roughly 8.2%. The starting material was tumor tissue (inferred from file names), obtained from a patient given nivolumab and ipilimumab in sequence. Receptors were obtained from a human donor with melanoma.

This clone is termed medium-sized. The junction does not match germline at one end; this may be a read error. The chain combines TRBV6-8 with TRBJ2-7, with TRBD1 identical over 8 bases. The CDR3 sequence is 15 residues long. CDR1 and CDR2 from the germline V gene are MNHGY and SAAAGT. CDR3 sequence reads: CAISYDRGGGYEQYF. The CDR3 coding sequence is TGTGCCATCAGTTACGACAGGGGCGGTGGGTACGAGCAGTACTTC.

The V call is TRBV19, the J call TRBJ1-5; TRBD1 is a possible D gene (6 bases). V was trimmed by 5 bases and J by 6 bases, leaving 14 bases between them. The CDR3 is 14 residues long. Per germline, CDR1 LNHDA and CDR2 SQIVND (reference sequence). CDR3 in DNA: TGTGCCAGTAGTTCACAGGGCTCCGGTCAGCCCCAGCATTTT. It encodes CASSSQGSGQPQHF.

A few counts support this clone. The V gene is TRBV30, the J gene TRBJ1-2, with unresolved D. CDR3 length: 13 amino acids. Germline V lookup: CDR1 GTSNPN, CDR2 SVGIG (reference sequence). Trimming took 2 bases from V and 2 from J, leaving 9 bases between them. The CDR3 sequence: CAWSPTLNYGYTF. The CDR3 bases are TGTGCCTGGAGTCCCACTTTAAACTATGGCTACACCTTC.

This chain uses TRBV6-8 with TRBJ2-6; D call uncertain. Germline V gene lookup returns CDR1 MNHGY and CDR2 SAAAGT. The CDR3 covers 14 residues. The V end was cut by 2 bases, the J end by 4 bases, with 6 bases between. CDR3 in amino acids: CASSYRLGANVLTF. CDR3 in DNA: TGTGCCAGCAGTTACCGGCTGGGGGCCAACGTCCTGACTTTC.

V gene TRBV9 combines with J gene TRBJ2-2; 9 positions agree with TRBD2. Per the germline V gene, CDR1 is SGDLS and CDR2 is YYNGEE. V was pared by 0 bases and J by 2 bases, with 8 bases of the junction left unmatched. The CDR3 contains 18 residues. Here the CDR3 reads CASSVGRGGAYNTGELFF. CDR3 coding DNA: TGTGCCAGCAGCGTAGGACGCGGGGGGGCATATAACACCGGGGAGCTGTTTTTT.

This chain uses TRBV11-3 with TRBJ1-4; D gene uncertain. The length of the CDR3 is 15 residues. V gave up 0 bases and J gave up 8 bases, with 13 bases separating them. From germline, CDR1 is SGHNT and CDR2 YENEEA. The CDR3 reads CASSLEGRDFEKLFF. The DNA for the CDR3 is TGTGCCAGCAGCTTAGAGGGCCGCGATTTCGAAAAACTGTTTTTT.

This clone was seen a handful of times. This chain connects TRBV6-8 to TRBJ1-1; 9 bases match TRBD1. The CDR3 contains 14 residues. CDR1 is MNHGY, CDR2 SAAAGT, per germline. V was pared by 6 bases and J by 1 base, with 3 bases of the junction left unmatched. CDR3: CASRWGQGNTEAFF. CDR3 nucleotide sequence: TGTGCCAGCAGGTGGGGACAGGGGAACACTGAAGCTTTCTTT.